These 19 T cell receptor beta chains share one sample of origin, sequenced in a study of shared clonotypes between healthy human individuals. The assay was immunoSEQ multiplex PCR, and TCRdb's table has in-frame clones only and misses some. The data contain about 340,000 clones, more than 60% of them singletons. Specimen: memory CD4+ T cells sorted from blood. Documented subset: CD45RA-negative fraction. Receptors were obtained from a man between 25 and 39 years old in good health.

The genes are TRBV25-1 and TRBJ2-7, with 9 bases that match TRBD2. With V trimmed by 4 bases and J by 0 bases, 13 bases remained unmatched. Germline V gives CDR1 MGHDK, CDR2 SYGVNS. CDR3 size: 18 residues. CDR3 loop: CASSVSGLATSSSYEQYF. DNA of the CDR3: TGTGCCAGCAGTGTATCGGGACTAGCCACCTCATCCTCCTACGAGCAGTACTTC.

About this clone itself: Other DNA sequences within the sample encode an identical CDR3. The V call is TRBV2, the J call TRBJ2-7; D uncertain. CDR1 and CDR2 from the germline V gene are SNHLY and FYNNEI. Trimming left V 4 bases short and J 1 base short, with 5 bases between. The CDR3 is 12 residues long. CDR3 sequence (DNA): TGTGCCAGCAGTGGGTCTTCCTACGAGCAGTACTTC. Encoded protein: CASSGSSYEQYF.

The V and J genes are TRBV7-9 and TRBJ1-5; maybe TRBD1 (5 bases). The CDR3 consists of 14 residues. The V end lost 4 bases, the J end lost 1 base, and 8 bases lay between the germline ends. Looked up from germline, CDR1 is SEHNR and CDR2 is FQNEAQ (reference sequence). The CDR3 spells CASSSWGSNQPQHF. The CDR3 nucleotides are TGTGCCAGCAGCTCTTGGGGGAGCAATCAGCCCCAGCATTTT. Full variable domain (outside the CDR3, taken from reference TRBV7-9 and TRBJ1-5): DTGVSQNPRHKITKRGQNVTFRCDPISEHNRLYWYRQTLGQGPEFLTYFQNEAQLEKSRLLSDRFSAERPKGSFSTLEIQRTEQGDSAMYLCASSSWGSNQPQHFGDGTRLSIL.

The V and J genes are TRBV7-2 and TRBJ1-5; D is perhaps TRBD1 (5 bases). Germline loops: CDR1 SGHTA, CDR2 FQGNSA. V gave up 8 bases and J gave up 3 bases, with 14 bases separating them. CDR3 length equals 14 residues. CDR3 DNA: TGTGCCAGCCGCGCCGACAGCTCCAATCAGCCCCAGCATTTT. Protein sequence: CASRADSSNQPQHF.

This clone was seen once. The CDR3 sequence is CASSYTDRGSNQPQHF. CDR3 nucleotide sequence: TGTGCCAGCAGTTACACCGACAGGGGGAGTAATCAGCCCCAGCATTTT. V gene TRBV6-6 combines with J gene TRBJ1-5; 9 bases fit TRBD1. V gave up 2 bases and J gave up 4 bases; unmatched junction bases: 6. The CDR3 length is 16 residues. Germline V gene sequence: CDR1 MNHNY, CDR2 SVGAGI (reference sequence).

The chain couples TRBV27 to TRBJ1-4; D may be TRBD1 (6 bases). In germline, CDR1 is MNHEY, CDR2 SMNVEV (reference sequence). Trimming left V 3 bases short and J 7 bases short, with 12 bases between. The length of the CDR3 is 14 residues. The CDR3 loop reads CASSLSGAREKLFF. The CDR3 DNA sequence: TGTGCCAGCAGTTTGTCAGGGGCGCGTGAAAAACTGTTTTTT. The full variable domain, in which reference TRBV27 and TRBJ1-4 provide the parts outside the CDR3, is EAQVTQNPRYLITVTGKKLTVTCSQNMNHEYMSWYRQDPGLGLRQIYYSMNVEVTDKGDVPEGYKVSRKEKRNFPLILESPSPNQTSLYFCASSLSGAREKLFFGSGTQLSVL.

This chain uses TRBV10-1 with TRBJ2-7, with D possibly matching TRBD1 (5 bases). CDR3 size: 15 residues. V was pared by 3 bases and J by 6 bases, with 18 bases between. Germline V gene data show CDR1 as WNHNN and CDR2 as SYGVQD (reference sequence). This CDR3 is CASSDSPTGIREQYF. The CDR3 DNA follows: TGCGCCAGCAGTGATTCGCCAACAGGCATCCGCGAGCAGTACTTC.

J is TRBJ2-5 and V is TRBV4-3; TRBD1 matches 10 bases. In germline, CDR1 is LGHNA, CDR2 YSLEER. The ends lost 1 base at V and 4 bases at J; junction bases unmatched: 6. This CDR3 spans 16 amino acids. CDR3 amino acids: CASSQGGQGVGETQYF. CDR3 in DNA: TGCGCCAGCAGCCAAGGCGGACAGGGGGTTGGAGAGACCCAGTACTTC.

This clone has a single count. The chain has TRBV4-1 and TRBJ2-7; weak D call: TRBD2 (6 bases). V lost 1 base and J 3 bases, leaving 13 bases between the germline ends. The germline V gene has CDR1 MGHRA and CDR2 YSYEKL. The length of the CDR3 is 15 residues. CDR3 coding DNA: TGCGCCAGCAGCCAAGTTTTGGGAGGAAACTACGAGCAGTACTTC. It specifies CASSQVLGGNYEQYF.

The V call is TRBV2, the J call TRBJ2-5; D unresolved. The CDR3 length is 13 residues. Germline CDR1 reads SNHLY; CDR2 reads FYNNEI. The V end lost 4 bases, the J end lost 3 bases, and 9 bases lay between the germline ends. In nucleotides, the CDR3 is TGTGCCAGCAGTGGTCGGGCAGAAGAGACCCAGTACTTC. It translates to CASSGRAEETQYF.

The chain employs TRBV5-6 and TRBJ2-7, with D possibly TRBD1 on 6 matching bases. The CDR3 consists of 16 residues. V was clipped by 4 bases and J by 2 bases, with 19 bases between them. Germline CDR1 reads SGHDT; CDR2 reads YYEEEE. CDR3 DNA: TGTGCCAGCAGCCACAGGTGGGACATGACCACCTACGAGCAGTACTTC. This codes for CASSHRWDMTTYEQYF.

The rearrangement joins TRBV27 to TRBJ2-3; a possible D gene is TRBD2 (6 bases). The CDR3 contains 15 residues. Deletions cut 6 bases from V and 11 bases from J, with 24 bases between. The germline gives CDR1 MNHEY, CDR2 SMNVEV (reference sequence). CDR3 region: CASRVATGGIGKQYF. The CDR3 nucleotides are TGTGCCAGCAGAGTGGCGACTGGGGGGATCGGAAAGCAGTATTTT.

The sample holds many counts of this clone. Other DNA sequences from this sample encode an identical CDR3 as well. This chain connects TRBV11-3 to TRBJ1-3, with 8 bases fitting TRBD1. CDR3 length: 15 amino acids. Germline assignment: CDR1 SGHNT and CDR2 YENEEA. The V segment lost 5 bases and the J segment 2 bases; nucleotides outside the gene matches: 5. CDR3 sequence reads: CASSPGQGPGNTIYF. For the CDR3, the DNA is TGTGCCAGCAGCCCAGGACAGGGCCCTGGAAACACCATATATTTT.

This chain uses TRBV30 with TRBJ2-4, with D possibly matching TRBD2 (6 bases). Trimming removed 5 bases at V and 0 bases at J, with 11 bases between. Germline values: CDR1 GTSNPN, CDR2 SVGIG (reference sequence). The CDR3 runs to 14 residues. Written as DNA, the CDR3 is TGTGCCTGGCACGCAGCGGGAGCCAAAAACATTCAGTACTTC. Protein sequence: CAWHAAGAKNIQYF.

In its sample, this clone was seen a few times. The rearrangement joins TRBV7-2 to TRBJ2-4; TRBD1 agrees at 10 bases. V was pared by 5 bases and J by 3 bases, with 7 bases of the junction left unmatched. CDR1 SGHTA and CDR2 FQGNSA come from the germline V gene. CDR3 length equals 16 residues. CDR3 in amino acids: CASSPAGTGVKNIQYF. The CDR3 nucleotides read TGTGCCAGCAGCCCAGCCGGGACAGGGGTCAAAAACATTCAGTACTTC.

This clone was counted once. The chain uses TRBV19 and TRBJ2-3; maybe TRBD2 (5 bases). CDR3 length: 18 residues. V lost 3 bases and J 0 bases, leaving 19 bases between the germline ends. Germline-derived CDR1 and CDR2 are LNHDA and SQIVND (reference sequence). Here the CDR3 DNA reads TGTGCCAGTAGTATCAAGTTGGAAAGGAGGACTAGCACAGATACGCAGTATTTT. Translated: CASSIKLERRTSTDTQYF.

The V call is TRBV28, the J call TRBJ2-1; 10 nucleotides agree with TRBD1. This CDR3 has 15 residues. V shed 3 bases and J 6 bases; nucleotides not matched to a gene: 5. The germline V gene has CDR1 MDHEN and CDR2 SYDVKM. The CDR3 DNA reads as TGTGCCAGCAGTTTGTCCGGGACAGGGGCCAATGAGCAGTTCTTC. Translating gives CASSLSGTGANEQFF.

The chain recombines TRBV6-1 with TRBJ2-7, with D perhaps being TRBD1 or TRBD2 (5 bases each). Germline V CDR1 and CDR2: MNHNS, SASEGT. The CDR3 runs to 17 residues. V shed 1 base and J shed 7 bases, with 23 bases lying between them. CDR3 protein: CASSEGRGATFSWEQYF. In nucleotides, the CDR3 is TGTGCCAGCAGTGAAGGCCGAGGGGCGACGTTTTCTTGGGAGCAGTACTTC.

The rearrangement joins TRBV29-1 to TRBJ2-7; 7 nucleotides align to TRBD1. The trim removed 7 bases at V and 5 bases at J, leaving 5 bases unmatched. This CDR3 contains 11 residues. Germline V gene lookup returns CDR1 SQVTM and CDR2 ANQGSEA. The CDR3 sequence: CSAGTVDEQYF. The DNA for the CDR3 is TGCAGCGCCGGGACAGTCGACGAGCAGTACTTC.